A single sample is the source of the 3 T cell receptor beta chains below, sequenced in a study of blood T cell repertoires in COVID-19. Assay used: immunoSEQ multiplex PCR; TCRdb lists only in-frame clones, some missing. Among 250,000 or so clones listed, around 93% were seen once. Sequences were obtained from PBMCs or T cells enriched from blood (not recorded which). The source of these receptors is a middle-aged man who had been exposed to COVID-19.

The genes are TRBV6-6 and TRBJ2-3, with 7 bases identical to TRBD1. The CDR3 totals 14 residues. The J segment lost 1 base and the V segment lost 6 bases, leaving 4 bases of the junction unmatched. Germline lookup yields CDR1 MNHNY and CDR2 SVGAGI (reference sequence). The CDR3 DNA reads TGTGCCAGCAGCTCCGGACAGGGCACAGATACGCAGTATTTT. Amino acid sequence: CASSSGQGTDTQYF.

The J gene is TRBJ2-1, the V gene TRBV5-1, with 12 positions matching TRBD2. J was trimmed by 9 bases and V by 4 bases; bases with no gene match: 8. Germline V CDR1 and CDR2: SGHRS, YFSETQ. The CDR3 totals 15 residues. The CDR3 nucleotides read TGCGCCAGCAGCACGACTAGCGGGAGATTGGTTGAGCAGTTCTTC. The encoded protein is CASSTTSGRLVEQFF.

V usage is TRBV11-2 and J usage is TRBJ1-2; tentative D call: TRBD1 (5 bases). CDR1 SGHAT and CDR2 FQNNGV come from the germline V gene. The CDR3 is 13 amino acids. Trimming took 5 bases from V and 8 from J, leaving 15 bases between them. CDR3 amino acids: CASSPGAGLGYTF. The CDR3 nucleotides are TGTGCCAGCAGCCCTGGGGCAGGGTTGGGCTACACCTTC. The whole variable domain, filled in from reference TRBV11-2 and TRBJ1-2, reads EAGVAQSPRYKIIEKRQSVAFWCNPISGHATLYWYQQILGQGPKLLIQFQNNGVVDDSQLPKDRFSAERLKGVDSTLKIQPAKLEDSAVYLCASSPGAGLGYTFGSGTRLTVV.